These 12 T cell receptor beta chains came from one sample sequenced in a study of cytomegalovirus exposure and HLA in healthy donors. Researchers ran the PCR with 60 Vbeta and 13 Jbeta primers. Clones were sequenced by immunoSEQ multiplex PCR, and TCRdb holds only the in-frame ones, with some missing. This repertoire includes roughly 100,000 clones. Sample: PBMCs. These receptors were obtained from a man aged 50-60 years in good health and CMV-seronegative.

The chain links TRBV30 to TRBJ2-5; tentatively, D is TRBD2 (6 bases). CDR1 is GTSNPN, CDR2 SVGIG, per germline (reference sequence). The length of the CDR3 is 13 residues. V lost 0 bases and J lost 2, with 7 bases in between. This chain's CDR3 is CAWSVGTQETQYF. The CDR3 DNA follows: TGTGCCTGGAGTGTAGGGACTCAAGAGACCCAGTACTTC.

V usage is TRBV5-1 and J usage is TRBJ1-4; 7 bases agree with TRBD1. There are 14 residues in the CDR3. J was trimmed by 8 bases and V by 4 bases; bases with no gene match: 8. From germline, CDR1 is SGHRS and CDR2 YFSETQ. The CDR3 coding sequence is TGCGCCAGCAGCCCCGCCCAGGGGGACGAAAAACTGTTTTTT. It specifies CASSPAQGDEKLFF.

The rearrangement links TRBV6-1 to TRBJ1-1, with D possibly being TRBD1 (5 bases). V was clipped by 8 bases and J by 7 bases, with 11 bases between them. The V gene's germline CDR1 is MNHNS and CDR2 SASEGT. This CDR3 is built from 11 residues. The CDR3 spells CASGDFLEAFF. The CDR3 coding sequence is TGTGCCAGCGGGGACTTCCTTGAAGCTTTCTTT.

V usage is TRBV5-4 and J usage is TRBJ2-5; D might be TRBD2 (6 bases). Germline values: CDR1 SGHNT, CDR2 YYREEE (reference sequence). This CDR3 contains 13 residues. V lost 5 bases to trimming and J lost 5 bases, with 13 bases between them. The CDR3 DNA reads as TGTGCCAGCAGAGAGGGGAGGTCGGAGACCCAGTACTTC. Translated, it gives CASREGRSETQYF.

This rearrangement joins TRBV9 to TRBJ2-3, with TRBD1 matching over 8 bases. V shed 3 bases, J shed 5 bases, and the junction held 5 bases outside the gene matches. The length of the CDR3 is 14 residues. Germline V gives CDR1 SGDLS, CDR2 YYNGEE. The CDR3 loop reads CASSGSGGLDTQYF. As DNA, the CDR3 is TGTGCCAGCAGCGGGTCAGGGGGCTTAGATACGCAGTATTTT. The full variable domain, completed using reference TRBV9 and TRBJ2-3, is DSGVTQTPKHLITATGQRVTLRCSPRSGDLSVYWYQQSLDQGLQFLIQYYNGEERAKGNILERFSAQQFPDLHSELNLSSLELGDSALYFCASSGSGGLDTQYFGPGTRLTVL.

This chain joins TRBV25-1 and TRBJ2-7; tentatively, D is TRBD2 (6 bases). In germline, CDR1 is MGHDK, CDR2 SYGVNS. The CDR3 sequence is 14 residues long. V shed 4 bases and J shed 7 bases, with 17 bases lying between them. The CDR3 DNA follows: TGTGCCAGCAGTGGGGTTGGCAAGGGGAGGGAGCAGTACTTC. Its protein product is CASSGVGKGREQYF.

The genes are TRBV14 and TRBJ2-2; tentatively, D is TRBD1 (5 bases). Between the trimmed V and J ends, which lost 1 base and 4 bases, there was a span of 13 bases. This CDR3 has 16 amino acids. Germline V gives CDR1 SGHDN, CDR2 FVKESK. CDR3 protein: CASSQGTRVGTGELFF. The CDR3 DNA reads as TGTGCCAGCAGCCAAGGAACCAGGGTCGGCACCGGGGAGCTGTTTTTT.

The J gene is TRBJ2-3, the V gene TRBV5-5; D unclear. The V end lost 1 base, the J end lost 4 bases, and 7 bases lay between the germline ends. This CDR3 is 13 amino acids long. The V gene's germline CDR1 is SGHKS and CDR2 YYEKEE (reference sequence). The CDR3 DNA follows: TGTGCCAGCAGCTTGCAGTATGCAGATACGCAGTATTTT. This translates into CASSLQYADTQYF.

The chain couples TRBV28 to TRBJ1-1, with 9 bases that match TRBD1. Germline values: CDR1 MDHEN, CDR2 SYDVKM. This CDR3 has 13 amino acids. The CDR3, as DNA: TGTGCTCTACGCGGGACAGGGCGAACTGAAGCTTTCTTT. Translation: CALRGTGRTEAFF.

The chain joins TRBV30 to TRBJ1-3; D not certain. The germline gives CDR1 GTSNPN, CDR2 SVGIG (reference sequence). This CDR3 comprises 16 residues. With 4 bases removed from V and 0 bases from J, the gap between germline ends came to 16 bases. DNA of the CDR3: TGTGCCTGGATCCCTGACTTTCCGAGCTCTGGAAACACCATATATTTT. Its translation is CAWIPDFPSSGNTIYF.

This chain uses TRBV7-2 with TRBJ2-5, with D hard to call. This CDR3 has 13 residues. V lost 1 base and J lost 5, with 8 bases in between. Germline CDR1 and CDR2: SGHTA and FQGNSA. CDR3 sequence reads: CASSLVSVETQYF. The CDR3 region has the DNA TGTGCCAGCAGCTTAGTGTCGGTGGAGACCCAGTACTTC.

The chain is built from TRBV19 and TRBJ1-5; D remains unclear. The V and J ends lost 0 bases and 5 bases respectively, with 8 bases between them. Germline V lookup: CDR1 LNHDA, CDR2 SQIVND (reference sequence). The CDR3 sequence is 14 residues long. CDR3 in amino acids: CASSIDLFDQPQHF. The CDR3 nucleotides are TGTGCCAGTAGTATAGATCTATTCGATCAGCCCCAGCATTTT.